This TCR beta chain derives from a study of blood T cells in healthy people across ages. A second about 7 to 11 cycle PCR used barcoded and J-beta primers. Each CDR3 protein is one row after TCRdb ran MiXCR on the 5' RACE reads. The sample has 1.5 million to 1.8 million distinct CDR3 sequences; around 40% are singletons. Researchers report isolating at least 6 million PBMCs per sample. Source material: blood. This receptor was taken from a woman aged 18-29 years in good health.

The CDR3 DNA reads TGCAGTGCTATAGACAGGGGGCTCTATGGCTACACCTTC. As protein: CSAIDRGLYGYTF. The chain is built from TRBV20-1 and TRBJ1-2; 10 nucleotides align to TRBD1. This CDR3 has 13 residues. With 4 bases clipped from V and 4 bases from J, the junction kept 3 bases outside the gene matches. Germline CDR1 and CDR2: DFQATT and SNEGSKA (reference sequence).